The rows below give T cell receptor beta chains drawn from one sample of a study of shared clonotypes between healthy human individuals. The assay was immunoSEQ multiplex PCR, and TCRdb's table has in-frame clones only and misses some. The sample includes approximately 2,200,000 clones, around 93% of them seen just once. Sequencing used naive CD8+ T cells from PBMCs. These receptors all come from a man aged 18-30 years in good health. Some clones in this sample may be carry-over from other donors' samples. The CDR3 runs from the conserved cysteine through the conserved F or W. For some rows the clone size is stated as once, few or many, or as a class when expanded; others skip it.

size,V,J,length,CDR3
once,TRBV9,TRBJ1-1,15,CASSAVTGWNTEAFF
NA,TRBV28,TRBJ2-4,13,CASSFGVKNIQYF
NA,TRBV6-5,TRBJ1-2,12,CASRSPNRGYTF
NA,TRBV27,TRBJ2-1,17,CASRSLSGATSYNEQFF
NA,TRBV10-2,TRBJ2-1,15,CASSESGPSYNEQFF
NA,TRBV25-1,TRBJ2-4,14,CASSSRDSRNIQYF
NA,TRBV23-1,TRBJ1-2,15,CASSQQDRILYGYTF
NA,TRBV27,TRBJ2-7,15,CASSFLPIRSYEQYF
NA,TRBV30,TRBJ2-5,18,CAWSVLSARRGYQETQYF
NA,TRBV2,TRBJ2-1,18,CASSDFASGRRSYNEQFF
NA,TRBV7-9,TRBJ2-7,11,CASSSGLEQYF
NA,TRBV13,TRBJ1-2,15,CASSLGQGANYGYTF
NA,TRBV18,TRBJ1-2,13,CASSPTANYGYTF
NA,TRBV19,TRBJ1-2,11,CASTSPYGYTF
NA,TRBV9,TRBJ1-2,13,CASSSGRGSGYTF